The clone carrying this TCR beta chain is judged medium-sized. This sample is drawn from a study of spatial heterogeneity in lung cancer. Overall study: Detection consistently yielded more beta chains than alpha chains. Unique TCR and UMI combinations averaged more than ten appearances each in raw reads.

A unique molecular identifier was attached to every TCR cDNA molecule. TCRdb redid the calling of the 5' RACE reads with MiXCR, one entry per CDR3 protein. The profile covers roughly 3,500 distinct CDR3 sequences, with 20% to 30% appearing a single time and roughly 14% taken by the ten largest. Time point of the sample: sample taken at primary tumor resection. TCRs were sequenced from unsorted whole RNA of tumor, nontumor lung or PBMC. Germline V lookup: CDR1 LGHNA, CDR2 YNFKEQ. V lost 0 bases and J lost 7, with 13 bases in between. This CDR3 has 15 amino acids. The sample in question was normal lung tissue next to the tumor, obtained at surgery. The source is a male donor with early-stage non-small cell lung cancer. This sequence joins TRBV4-2 and TRBJ1-5; TRBD1 might be the D (6 bases). CDR3 sequence reads: CASSQEVSGAQPQHF. CDR3 coding DNA: TGTGCCAGCAGCCAAGAAGTTTCAGGGGCCCAGCCCCAGCATTTT.